The 28 T cell receptor beta chains listed next were all sequenced from one sample in a study of shared clonotypes between healthy human individuals. Naive CD8 cells were CD45RO-negative, positively selected for CCR7, excluding terminally differentiated effector memory CD45RA+ cells. Clones were sequenced by immunoSEQ multiplex PCR, and TCRdb holds only the in-frame ones, with some missing. The sample shows over 2,000,000 clones, 90% to 95% of them seen only once. The source material was naive CD8+ T cells from PBMCs. These receptor sequences come from a man between 18 and 35 years old in good health. Some clones in this sample may be carry-over from other donors' samples.

The CDR3, as DNA: TGTGCCAGCAGCTTGAAGAGGGAACAGGGGTACTACGAGCAGTACTTC. Its protein is CASSLKREQGYYEQYF. This chain links TRBV5-4 with TRBJ2-7, with 7 bases aligning to TRBD1. CDR3 size: 16 residues. V trimming: 1 base; J trimming: 3 bases; junction bases outside the gene matches: 10. The germline gives CDR1 SGHNT, CDR2 YYREEE (reference sequence). The full variable domain, in which reference TRBV5-4 and TRBJ2-7 provide the parts outside the CDR3, is ETGVTQSPTHLIKTRGQQVTLRCSSQSGHNTVSWYQQALGQGPQFIFQYYREEENGRGNFPPRFSGLQFPNYSSELNVNALELDDSALYLCASSLKREQGYYEQYFGPGTRLTVT.

The rearrangement uses TRBV18 and TRBJ2-5; D tentatively fits TRBD1 or TRBD2 (5 bases each). CDR3 length: 15 amino acids. The germline V gene encodes CDR1 KGHSH and CDR2 LQKENI. V shed 4 bases and J shed 3 bases, with 15 bases lying between them. CDR3 nucleotide sequence: TGTGCCAGCTCACTCCCCGGTGGGACGAAAGAGACCCAGTACTTC. It encodes CASSLPGGTKETQYF. Using reference TRBV18 and TRBJ2-5 for the parts outside the CDR3, the full variable domain is NAGVMQNPRHLVRRRGQEARLRCSPMKGHSHVYWYRQLPEEGLKFMVYLQKENIIDESGMPKERFSAEFPKEGPSILRIQQVVRGDSAAYFCASSLPGGTKETQYFGPGTRLLVL.

The rearrangement links TRBV4-2 to TRBJ1-3, with D perhaps matching TRBD1 (6 bases). CDR3 size: 16 residues. The germline gives CDR1 LGHNA, CDR2 YNFKEQ. Trimming cost V 2 bases and J 4 bases, with 15 bases left between them. CDR3: CASSQMKWTAGNTIYF. The CDR3 DNA is TGTGCCAGCAGCCAAATGAAATGGACAGCCGGAAACACCATATATTTT.

The chain recombines TRBV4-3 with TRBJ2-1; weak D call: TRBD2 (6 bases). Germline CDR1 reads LGHNA; CDR2 reads YSLEER. The length of the CDR3 is 16 residues. Trimming stripped 2 bases from V and 0 bases from J, with 11 bases between. As DNA, the CDR3 is TGCGCCAGCAGCCAATCCGCCGGGAGCTCCTACAATGAGCAGTTCTTC. It is translated as CASSQSAGSSYNEQFF.

The chain couples TRBV13 to TRBJ1-4; D is possibly TRBD1 (6 bases). From germline, CDR1 is PRHDT and CDR2 FYEKMQ (reference sequence). V gave up 3 bases and J gave up 6 bases, with 11 bases separating them. The CDR3 runs 14 residues. The CDR3 nucleotides read TGTGCCAGCAGCTTGCGGGGGCGCGATGAAAAACTGTTTTTT. Protein: CASSLRGRDEKLFF.

The V gene is TRBV5-1, the J gene TRBJ1-1; weak D call: TRBD1 (6 bases). The CDR3 covers 14 residues. Trimming stripped 4 bases from V and 10 bases from J, with 20 bases between. Germline loops: CDR1 SGHRS, CDR2 YFSETQ. This chain's CDR3 is CASSPRDHRVGAFF. CDR3 DNA: TGCGCCAGCAGCCCCCGGGACCACAGGGTAGGAGCTTTCTTT.

The chain is built from TRBV11-2 and TRBJ2-1, with a weak D call TRBD2 (6 bases). In germline, CDR1 is SGHAT, CDR2 FQNNGV. The CDR3 contains 18 residues. V was pared by 6 bases and J by 9 bases, with 30 bases between. CDR3 sequence (DNA): TGTGCCAGCAGGGACCGGGACGCATACTCAGCGGGTAAATCTGAGCAGTTCTTC. It yields the protein CASRDRDAYSAGKSEQFF.

The CDR3: CASSFKEMNTEAFF. In DNA, the CDR3 is TGTGCCAGCAGTTTTAAGGAAATGAACACTGAAGCTTTCTTT. V is TRBV28 and J is TRBJ1-1; no reliable D call. This CDR3 contains 14 residues. CDR1 MDHEN and CDR2 SYDVKM come from the germline V gene. V was cut by 3 bases and J by 0 bases, with 8 bases left in between.

The V gene is TRBV11-2, the J gene TRBJ2-3; 8 bases agree with TRBD2. J gave up 0 bases and V 1 base, and 6 bases lay outside the gene matches. Germline CDR1 SGHAT, CDR2 FQNNGV. The CDR3 consists of 17 residues. The CDR3 protein is CASSLGISSGSTDTQYF. DNA for the CDR3: TGTGCCAGCAGCTTAGGTATCTCTAGCGGGAGCACAGATACGCAGTATTTT.

The chain is built from TRBV7-3 and TRBJ2-7; 10 nucleotides agree with TRBD1. The CDR3 loop spans 20 amino acids. After removal of 2 bases from V and 3 bases from J, the junction contained 19 bases not matched to a gene. Germline lookup yields CDR1 SGHTA and CDR2 FQGTGA. CDR3 DNA: TGTGCCAGCAGCTTAGATCGTCTGGACAGGGGGACGACCTCAGGCTACGAGCAGTACTTC. Protein sequence: CASSLDRLDRGTTSGYEQYF. The full variable domain, in which reference TRBV7-3 and TRBJ2-7 provide the parts outside the CDR3, is GAGVSQTPSNKVTEKGKYVELRCDPISGHTALYWYRQSLGQGPEFLIYFQGTGAADDSGLPNDRFFAVRPEGSVSTLKIQRTERGDSAVYLCASSLDRLDRGTTSGYEQYFGPGTRLTVT.

J is TRBJ1-4 and V is TRBV27; 7 bases map to TRBD1. The CDR3 contains 15 residues. Germline assignment: CDR1 MNHEY and CDR2 SMNVEV (reference sequence). J was trimmed by 4 bases and V by 6 bases; bases with no gene match: 8. CDR3 DNA: TGTGCCAGCAGCCCTATGACAGGGATTAATGAAAAACTGTTTTTT. It specifies CASSPMTGINEKLFF.

The CDR3 protein is CASSLGDGGYTF. The DNA for the CDR3 is TGTGCCAGCAGCTTAGGGGACGGTGGCTACACCTTC. V and J are TRBV7-9 and TRBJ1-2; D is perhaps TRBD1 (5 bases). The CDR3 runs to 12 residues. From germline, CDR1 is SEHNR and CDR2 FQNEAQ (reference sequence). Trimming left V 1 base short and J 7 bases short, with 7 bases between. Using reference TRBV7-9 and TRBJ1-2 for the parts outside the CDR3, the full variable domain is DTGVSQNPRHKITKRGQNVTFRCDPISEHNRLYWYRQTLGQGPEFLTYFQNEAQLEKSRLLSDRFSAERPKGSFSTLEIQRTEQGDSAMYLCASSLGDGGYTFGSGTRLTVV.

The V gene is TRBV25-1, the J gene TRBJ2-5, with no clear D. The CDR3 sequence is 10 residues long. Trimming stripped 6 bases from V and 5 bases from J, with 4 bases between. CDR1 is MGHDK and CDR2 is SYGVNS in the germline V gene. CDR3 coding DNA: TGTGCCAGCAGCGATGAGACCCAGTACTTC. The encoded protein is CASSDETQYF.

This rearrangement joins TRBV28 to TRBJ2-1; the match to TRBD2 covers 8 bases. V gave up 2 bases and J gave up 2 bases; unmatched junction bases: 8. The CDR3 consists of 17 residues. Germline values: CDR1 MDHEN, CDR2 SYDVKM. CDR3 residues: CASSLGLGTSAYNEQFF. The CDR3 coding sequence is TGTGCCAGCAGTTTAGGTCTCGGGACTAGTGCCTACAATGAGCAGTTCTTC. The full variable domain, rest sourced from reference TRBV28 and TRBJ2-1, is DVKVTQSSRYLVKRTGEKVFLECVQDMDHENMFWYRQDPGLGLRLIYFSYDVKMKEKGDIPEGYSVSREKKERFSLILESASTNQTSMYLCASSLGLGTSAYNEQFFGPGTRLTVL.

The V and J genes are TRBV28 and TRBJ1-2, with D unresolved. Germline CDR1 reads MDHEN; CDR2 reads SYDVKM. V shed 5 bases and J shed 4 bases, with 20 bases lying between them. The CDR3 has 16 residues. CDR3 sequence reads: CASSPPDGYLLYGYTF. DNA for the CDR3: TGTGCCAGCAGTCCCCCGGACGGGTACCTCCTCTATGGCTACACCTTC.

The V and J genes are TRBV7-9 and TRBJ2-1; 13 bases map to TRBD2. J gave up 0 bases and V 5 bases, and 7 bases lay outside the gene matches. The CDR3 sequence is 18 residues long. Germline values: CDR1 SEHNR, CDR2 FQNEAQ (reference sequence). The CDR3: CASSPRTSGGNSYNEQFF. The DNA of the CDR3 is TGTGCCAGCAGCCCAAGGACTAGCGGGGGTAACTCCTACAATGAGCAGTTCTTC.

The rearrangement joins TRBV7-2 to TRBJ1-3; D not certain. The CDR3 runs to 15 residues. Trimming stripped 1 base from V and 0 bases from J, with 7 bases between. CDR1 and CDR2 from the germline V gene are SGHTA and FQGNSA. For the CDR3, the DNA is TGTGCCAGCAGCTTAGAGGTCGCCTCTGGAAACACCATATATTTT. Translated: CASSLEVASGNTIYF. The full variable domain, in which reference TRBV7-2 and TRBJ1-3 provide the parts outside the CDR3, is GAGVSQSPSNKVTEKGKDVELRCDPISGHTALYWYRQSLGQGLEFLIYFQGNSAPDKSGLPSDRFSAERTGGSVSTLTIQRTQQEDSAVYLCASSLEVASGNTIYFGEGSWLTVV.

This chain uses TRBV5-1 with TRBJ1-1; D gene unclear. Germline CDR1 reads SGHRS; CDR2 reads YFSETQ. The CDR3 runs 12 residues. V lost 4 bases, J lost 4 bases, and 8 bases lay in between. Written as DNA, the CDR3 is TGCGCCAGCAGCCCAGGCTTCACTGAAGCTTTCTTT. This codes for CASSPGFTEAFF.

This rearrangement joins TRBV23-1 to TRBJ1-2, with TRBD1 identical over 8 bases. TRBV23-1 qualifies as an ORF whose function is uncertain. The J segment lost 0 bases and the V segment lost 2 bases, leaving 17 bases of the junction unmatched. This CDR3 spans 20 amino acids. CDR3 bases: TGCGCCAGCAGTCAACCGACAAGGACAGGGCAGGGAAAGACTAACTATGGCTACACCTTC. It specifies CASSQPTRTGQGKTNYGYTF.

The V call is TRBV2, the J call TRBJ1-6, with D possibly being TRBD1 (5 bases). This CDR3 has 15 amino acids. Germline V gives CDR1 SNHLY, CDR2 FYNNEI. V was pared by 6 bases and J by 7 bases, with 16 bases between. This CDR3 reads CASSTPTVINSPLHF. In DNA, the CDR3 is TGTGCCAGCAGCACCCCGACAGTGATAAATTCACCCCTCCACTTT.

The gene calls are TRBV28 and TRBJ2-3, with TRBD2 matching over 11 bases. The V segment lost 4 bases and the J segment 1 base; nucleotides outside the gene matches: 13. Germline V gene lookup returns CDR1 MDHEN and CDR2 SYDVKM. The CDR3 extends over 19 amino acids. The CDR3 sequence is CASSSSGLAAISGTDTQYF. The CDR3 region has the DNA TGTGCCAGCAGTTCCTCGGGACTAGCGGCGATATCGGGCACAGATACGCAGTATTTT.

V gene TRBV4-2 combines with J gene TRBJ2-1; 12 bases align to TRBD2. Germline V gene sequence: CDR1 LGHNA, CDR2 YNFKEQ. The J segment lost 3 bases and the V segment lost 4 bases, leaving 4 bases of the junction unmatched. The CDR3 contains 16 residues. The CDR3 DNA sequence: TGTGCCAGCAGCCTCTCGACTAGCGGGAGCTACAATGAGCAGTTCTTC. Amino acids: CASSLSTSGSYNEQFF.

The sample holds one count of this clone. The J gene is TRBJ2-2, the V gene TRBV5-6; 8 bases line up with TRBD2. This CDR3 spans 14 amino acids. Germline trimming cut 3 bases from V and 4 bases from J; bases unmatched to any gene: 2. The V gene's germline CDR1 is SGHDT and CDR2 YYEEEE. CDR3 DNA: TGTGCCAGCAGCTCGGGGGGGTTCACCGGGGAGCTGTTTTTT. It codes for CASSSGGFTGELFF.

There are a few counts of this clone. This chain connects TRBV2 to TRBJ1-5; 8 bases map to TRBD1. J lost 5 bases, V lost 4 bases, and 1 base had no gene match. The CDR3 spans 13 residues. Germline assignment: CDR1 SNHLY and CDR2 FYNNEI. CDR3 loop: CASSAGGHQPQHF. The CDR3, as DNA: TGTGCCAGCAGTGCAGGGGGCCATCAGCCCCAGCATTTT.

The chain employs TRBV7-2 and TRBJ1-2; D ambiguous. CDR3 length: 15 residues. The V end lost 2 bases, the J end lost 5 bases, and 15 bases lay between the germline ends. Germline V gives CDR1 SGHTA, CDR2 FQGNSA. The CDR3 DNA reads as TGTGCCAGCAGCTTAACGTTAACCGTCAAATATGGCTACACCTTC. Translated: CASSLTLTVKYGYTF.

V usage is TRBV6-4 and J usage is TRBJ2-7; D gene uncertain. Trimming cost V 8 bases and J 5 bases, with 13 bases left between them. Germline V gene lookup returns CDR1 MRHNA and CDR2 SNTAGT. The CDR3 covers 12 residues. The CDR3 DNA follows: TGTGCCAGCCGAAGGGCGGCTGACGAGCAGTACTTC. This gives the protein CASRRAADEQYF.

The genes are TRBV4-2 and TRBJ2-1; no clear D gene. Germline V gene data show CDR1 as LGHNA and CDR2 as YNFKEQ. This CDR3 has 18 residues. V was pared by 1 base and J by 2 bases, with 18 bases between. CDR3 coding DNA: TGTGCCAGCAGCCAAGTAGGCTTGTTGGACGTCGCCTACAATGAGCAGTTCTTC. Protein sequence: CASSQVGLLDVAYNEQFF.

This chain uses TRBV18 with TRBJ2-3; the D is unclear. Germline V gene data show CDR1 as KGHSH and CDR2 as LQKENI. CDR3 length equals 13 residues. The germline V and J ends were trimmed by 3 bases and 0 bases, with 4 bases remaining between them. CDR3: CASSPDSTDTQYF. CDR3 coding DNA: TGTGCCAGCTCACCTGATAGCACAGATACGCAGTATTTT.